This is a list of T cell receptor beta chains from one sample in a study of shared clonotypes between healthy human individuals. Clones were sequenced by immunoSEQ multiplex PCR, and TCRdb holds only the in-frame ones, with some missing. This table has about 2.4 million clones, 93% appearing once. Sequencing was performed on naive CD4+ T cells from PBMCs. These receptors originate from a man aged 18 to 29 in good health. Some clones in this sample may be carry-over from other donors' samples. CDR3s include the opening cysteine and the closing phenylalanine or tryptophan. D genes are given only for firm matches. Not every row has a clone size; where given, it reads once, few, many or a size class.

size,V,J,D,CDR3,DNA
.,TRBV28,TRBJ2-7,TRBD2,CASRNPGAGGHEQYF,TGTGCCAGCAGGAACCCTGGGGCGGGAGGCCACGAGCAGTACTTC
once,TRBV15,TRBJ2-7,.,CATSRTRDSEEQYF,TGTGCCACCAGCAGAACTCGGGACTCCGAGGAGCAGTACTTC
.,TRBV12-5,TRBJ1-1,TRBD1,CASGWDRGRAFF,TGTGCTAGTGGTTGGGACAGGGGGAGGGCTTTCTTT
.,TRBV5-6,TRBJ1-3,.,CASSQQGLGSSGNTIYF,TGTGCCAGCAGCCAGCAGGGCCTGGGGAGCTCTGGAAACACCATATATTTT
.,TRBV29-1,TRBJ2-1,TRBD1,CSVYGTGSSEQFF,TGCAGCGTTTACGGGACAGGGAGTAGTGAGCAGTTCTTC
.,TRBV28,TRBJ2-3,.,CASSLGGLSTDTQYF,TGTGCCAGCAGTTTAGGGGGGCTTAGCACAGATACGCAGTATTTT
.,TRBV7-6,TRBJ2-5,.,CACRDEQETQYF,TGTGCCTGCCGGGACGAACAAGAGACCCAGTACTTC
.,TRBV29-1,TRBJ2-5,.,CSVVGQLETQYF,TGCAGCGTTGTTGGACAGCTGGAGACCCAGTACTTC
.,TRBV9,TRBJ2-2,.,CASSGKTGGYTGELFF,TGTGCCAGCAGCGGGAAGACTGGCGGGTACACCGGGGAGCTGTTTTTT
once,TRBV4-2,TRBJ1-5,TRBD1,CASSPDRVQPQHF,TGTGCCAGCAGCCCCGACAGGGTGCAGCCCCAGCATTTT
.,TRBV5-1,TRBJ2-2,.,CASSFSWDSGNTGELFF,TGCGCCAGCAGCTTCTCCTGGGATAGCGGCAACACCGGGGAGCTGTTTTTT
.,TRBV18,TRBJ1-5,.,CASSPGMGGSDQPQHF,TGTGCCAGCTCACCCGGAATGGGGGGCAGCGATCAGCCCCAGCATTTT
.,TRBV7-8,TRBJ1-5,.,CASSLASGNQPQHF,TGTGCCAGCAGCTTAGCTTCGGGCAATCAGCCCCAGCATTTT
.,TRBV25-1,TRBJ1-1,.,CASSEPGREAFF,TGTGCCAGCAGTGAACCCGGGCGTGAAGCTTTCTTT
.,TRBV21-1,TRBJ2-1,.,CASSTPWGRVVNEQFF,TGTGCCAGCAGCACCCCATGGGGCAGGGTGGTAAATGAGCAGTTCTTC
.,TRBV28,TRBJ2-4,TRBD2,CASTRSGSSKNIQYF,TGTGCCAGCACCCGTAGCGGGAGTAGCAAAAACATTCAGTACTTC
.,TRBV7-9,TRBJ2-1,TRBD2,CASSLGTSDYNEQFF,TGTGCCAGCAGCTTGGGGACTAGCGACTACAATGAGCAGTTCTTC
.,TRBV28,TRBJ1-3,TRBD1,CASSFPDRGIDTIYF,TGTGCCAGCAGTTTCCCGGACAGGGGGATCGACACCATATATTTT
.,TRBV6-6,TRBJ2-5,.,CASSSPGQETQYF,TGTGCCAGCAGTTCACCTGGTCAAGAGACCCAGTACTTC
.,TRBV18,TRBJ2-2,TRBD2,CASSPATGGSGELFF,TGTGCCAGCTCACCTGCGACGGGAGGGAGCGGGGAGCTGTTTTTT
.,TRBV5-4,TRBJ2-5,TRBD1,CASSRGQGEETQYF,TGTGCCAGCAGCCGCGGACAGGGGGAAGAGACCCAGTACTTC
.,TRBV6-1,TRBJ1-2,.,CASSESGRYYGYTF,TGTGCCAGCAGTGAATCGGGCAGATACTATGGCTACACCTTC
once,TRBV7-2,TRBJ1-2,.,CASSLASRSTYYGYTF,TGTGCCAGCAGCTTAGCGTCAAGGAGCACCTACTATGGCTACACCTTC
.,TRBV15,TRBJ2-7,.,CATSRDTGTYEQYF,TGTGCCACCAGCAGAGATACCGGGACCTACGAGCAGTACTTC
.,TRBV9,TRBJ2-2,.,CASSPEVTGVRTGELFF,TGTGCCAGCAGCCCGGAGGTAACGGGAGTACGGACCGGGGAGCTGTTTTTT
.,TRBV5-1,TRBJ1-2,TRBD1,CASSPPTGGDGYTF,TGCGCCAGCAGCCCTCCGACAGGGGGCGACGGCTACACCTTC
.,TRBV2,TRBJ2-7,.,CASLPGRTSSGEQYF,TGTGCCAGCCTCCCTGGTCGGACTTCGTCAGGCGAGCAGTACTTC
.,TRBV6-6,TRBJ2-3,TRBD2,CASSSEGLGTDTQYF,TGTGCCAGCAGTTCCGAGGGACTAGGCACAGATACGCAGTATTTT
.,TRBV5-5,TRBJ1-1,.,CASSDPSRYTEAFF,TGTGCCAGCAGCGACCCCTCTCGGTACACTGAAGCTTTCTTT
.,TRBV12-5,TRBJ2-1,.,CASGLAPRSEQFF,TGTGCTAGTGGTTTGGCACCTCGGAGTGAGCAGTTCTTC
.,TRBV7-6,TRBJ2-1,TRBD1,CASSPTRNRGSNEQFF,TGTGCCAGCAGCCCGACGCGGAACAGGGGGTCCAATGAGCAGTTCTTC
.,TRBV27,TRBJ2-2,TRBD1,CASSSNRGFDAGELFF,TGTGCCAGCAGTTCTAACAGGGGGTTCGACGCCGGGGAGCTGTTTTTT
.,TRBV28,TRBJ1-5,.,CASRVDSFGNQPQHF,TGTGCCAGCAGGGTCGACAGTTTTGGCAATCAGCCCCAGCATTTT
.,TRBV2,TRBJ2-2,TRBD2,CASSLAGGTNTGELFF,TGTGCCAGCAGTTTAGCGGGAGGCACGAACACCGGGGAGCTGTTTTTT
.,TRBV29-1,TRBJ2-7,.,CSLRDIPSYEQYF,TGTTCACTCCGGGACATACCCTCCTACGAGCAGTACTTC
.,TRBV30,TRBJ1-2,.,CAWSAGQNRWPYGYTF,TGTGCCTGGAGTGCAGGACAGAACCGATGGCCATATGGCTACACCTTC
.,TRBV18,TRBJ1-3,.,CASSPTAGTGNTIYF,TGTGCCAGCTCACCCACGGCAGGTACTGGAAACACCATATATTTT
.,TRBV2,TRBJ2-2,.,CASTPSTLTGELFF,TGTGCCAGCACCCCGAGTACCCTTACCGGGGAGCTGTTTTTT
.,TRBV12-5,TRBJ2-5,.,CASGRTEETQYF,TGTGCTAGTGGCCGGACAGAGGAGACCCAGTACTTC
.,TRBV7-3,TRBJ2-3,TRBD2,CASSLYASGKGTQYF,TGTGCCAGCAGCTTATATGCGAGCGGGAAGGGTACGCAGTATTTT
.,TRBV11-3,TRBJ1-3,.,CASSLGQGMGNTIYF,TGTGCCAGCAGCTTAGGACAAGGGATGGGAAACACCATATATTTT
.,TRBV9,TRBJ1-1,.,CASSVGSDTEAFF,TGTGCCAGCAGCGTAGGTTCGGACACTGAAGCTTTCTTT
once,TRBV28,TRBJ2-1,TRBD2,CASKTRSGSAYNEQFF,TGTGCCAGCAAAACCCGGAGCGGGAGCGCCTACAATGAGCAGTTCTTC
.,TRBV5-5,TRBJ2-1,.,CASSLVRGNEQFF,TGTGCCAGCAGCTTGGTTCGCGGGAATGAGCAGTTCTTC
.,TRBV27,TRBJ2-1,.,CASSIFRGEQFF,TGTGCCAGCAGTATATTCCGGGGCGAGCAGTTCTTC
.,TRBV11-2,TRBJ1-1,TRBD1,CASTGGHSGITEAFF,TGTGCCAGCACAGGGGGGCATTCGGGGATCACTGAAGCTTTCTTT
.,TRBV11-3,TRBJ2-1,TRBD2,CASSLGLADYNEQFF,TGTGCCAGCAGCCTGGGACTAGCGGATTACAATGAGCAGTTCTTC
.,TRBV28,TRBJ2-5,TRBD2,CASSPGRRGQETQYF,TGTGCCAGCAGTCCCGGGAGGAGGGGCCAAGAGACCCAGTACTTC
.,TRBV6-1,TRBJ2-7,TRBD2,CASSGGLAGVDEQYF,TGTGCCAGCAGTGGAGGACTAGCGGGAGTTGACGAGCAGTACTTC
.,TRBV9,TRBJ2-1,TRBD2,CASSAKRPGLAGLAAYNEQFF,TGTGCCAGCAGCGCCAAACGTCCGGGACTAGCGGGGTTAGCGGCCTACAATGAGCAGTTCTTC
.,TRBV13,TRBJ2-4,TRBD2,CASSLVSSGSGTKNIQYF,TGTGCCAGCAGCTTGGTGTCTAGCGGGAGCGGGACCAAAAACATTCAGTACTTC